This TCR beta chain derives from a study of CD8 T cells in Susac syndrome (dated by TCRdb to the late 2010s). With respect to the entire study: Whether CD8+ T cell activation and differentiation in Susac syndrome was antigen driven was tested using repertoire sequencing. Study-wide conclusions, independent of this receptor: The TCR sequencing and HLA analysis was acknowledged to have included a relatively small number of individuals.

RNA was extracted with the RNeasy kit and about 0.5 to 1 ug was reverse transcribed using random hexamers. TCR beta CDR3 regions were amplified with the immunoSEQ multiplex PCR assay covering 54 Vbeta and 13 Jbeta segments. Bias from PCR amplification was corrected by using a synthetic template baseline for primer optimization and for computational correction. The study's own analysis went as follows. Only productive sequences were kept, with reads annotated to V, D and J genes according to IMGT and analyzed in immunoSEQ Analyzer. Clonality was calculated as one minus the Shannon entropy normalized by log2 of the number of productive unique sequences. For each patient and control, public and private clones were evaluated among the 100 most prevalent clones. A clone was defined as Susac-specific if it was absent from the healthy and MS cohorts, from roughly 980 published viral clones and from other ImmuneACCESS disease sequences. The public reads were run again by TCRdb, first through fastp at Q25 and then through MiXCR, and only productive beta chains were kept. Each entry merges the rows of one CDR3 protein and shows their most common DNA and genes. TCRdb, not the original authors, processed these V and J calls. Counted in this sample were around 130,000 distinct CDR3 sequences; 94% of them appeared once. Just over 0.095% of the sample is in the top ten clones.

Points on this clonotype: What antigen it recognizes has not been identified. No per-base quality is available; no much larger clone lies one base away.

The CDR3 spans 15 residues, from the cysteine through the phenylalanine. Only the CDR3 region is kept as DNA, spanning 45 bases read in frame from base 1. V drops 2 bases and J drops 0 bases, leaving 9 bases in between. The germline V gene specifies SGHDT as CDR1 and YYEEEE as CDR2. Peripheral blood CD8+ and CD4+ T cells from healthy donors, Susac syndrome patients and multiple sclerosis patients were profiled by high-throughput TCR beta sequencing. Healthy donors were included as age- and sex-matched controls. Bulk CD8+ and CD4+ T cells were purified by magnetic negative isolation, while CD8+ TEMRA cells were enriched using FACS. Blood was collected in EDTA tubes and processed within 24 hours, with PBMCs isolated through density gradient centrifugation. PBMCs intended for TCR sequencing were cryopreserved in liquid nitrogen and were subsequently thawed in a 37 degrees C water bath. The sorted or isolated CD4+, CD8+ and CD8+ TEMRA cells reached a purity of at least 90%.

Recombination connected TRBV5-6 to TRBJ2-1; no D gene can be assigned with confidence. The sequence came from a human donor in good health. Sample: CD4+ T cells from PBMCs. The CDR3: CASSFEEHSYNEQFF. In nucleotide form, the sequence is TGTGCCAGCAGCTTTGAGGAGCACTCCTACAATGAGCAGTTCTTC.